The T cell receptor beta chain described here comes from a study of post-analysis software for immune sequencing data. Libraries were made from TCR beta cDNA, and they carried unique molecular identifiers. TCRdb itself ran the PCR reads through MiXCR, one entry per CDR3 protein. The profile covers some 690,000 distinct CDR3 sequences, with roughly 30% appearing a single time and approximately 0.55% taken by the ten largest. On this clonotype itself: Its cognate antigen is unknown.

The CDR3 sequence is 13 residues long. Germline CDR1 and CDR2: DFQATT and SNEGSKA (reference sequence). Trimming cost V 5 bases and J 2 bases, with 13 bases left between them. Study results and limitations: Patients used a handful of TRBV segments, including TRBV5-6, TRBV5-1 and TRBV20-1, more often than controls.

The TCR sequence derives from a girl between 10 and 17 years old with multiple sclerosis. The J gene is TRBJ2-7, the V gene TRBV20-1; D is unclear. Input material: blood. CDR3 nucleotide sequence: TGCAGTGCTCAAACACTCGAAACCTACGAGCAGTACTTC. Translating gives CSAQTLETYEQYF.